The rows below give T cell receptor beta chains drawn from one sample of a study of T cell changes during pregnancy in multiple sclerosis. Assay: immunoSEQ multiplex PCR; the TCRdb copy retains only in-frame clones and omits some. The sample contains about 70,000 clones, more than 80% of which appear only once. The sequenced sample was peripheral blood, obtained in the second trimester of pregnancy. These receptors originate from a female donor in good health, enrolled as a control in a pregnancy study. Both conserved end residues are part of each CDR3. D genes are given only for firm matches. Size is omitted from some rows. Given values are once, few, many or a class for expanded clones.

j_call: TRBJ2-6; d_call: -; clone_size: -; v_call: TRBV4-2; cdr3_nt: TGTGCCAGCAGCCAAGGGACTACCTACGCTGGGGCCAACGTCCTGACTTTC; cdr3_aa: CASSQGTTYAGANVLTF
j_call: TRBJ2-3; d_call: TRBD2; clone_size: once; v_call: TRBV9; cdr3_nt: TGTGCCAGCCACGCGGGGGGCGATGATATGCAGTATTTT; cdr3_aa: CASHAGGDDMQYF
j_call: TRBJ1-1; d_call: -; clone_size: -; v_call: TRBV29-1; cdr3_nt: TGCAGCGCCCAGCCGGCAGGGAACACTGAAGCTTTCTTT; cdr3_aa: CSAQPAGNTEAFF
j_call: TRBJ2-1; d_call: TRBD1; clone_size: -; v_call: TRBV7-9; cdr3_nt: TGTGCCAGCAGCTCCGGACAGGGGGCTGTGAGGAATGAGCAGTTCTTC; cdr3_aa: CASSSGQGAVRNEQFF
j_call: TRBJ1-6; d_call: TRBD1; clone_size: -; v_call: TRBV27; cdr3_nt: TGTGCCAGCAGTTTGACAGGGGGCGGAGGCATCGGCGGCCTTGCTTCACCCCTCCACTTT; cdr3_aa: CASSLTGGGGIGGLASPLHF
j_call: TRBJ2-2; d_call: -; clone_size: -; v_call: TRBV7-6; cdr3_nt: TGTGCCAGCAGCTCCAGAAAGTTGGGGGAGCTGTTTTTT; cdr3_aa: CASSSRKLGELFF
j_call: TRBJ1-2; d_call: -; clone_size: -; v_call: TRBV15; cdr3_nt: TGTGCCACCAGGTCCCCAGGGGACCCCTATGGCTACACCTTC; cdr3_aa: CATRSPGDPYGYTF
j_call: TRBJ1-2; d_call: -; clone_size: -; v_call: TRBV5-5; cdr3_nt: TGTGCCAGCAGCTTGAACAGCGGTGGCTACACCTTC; cdr3_aa: CASSLNSGGYTF
j_call: TRBJ1-5; d_call: TRBD1; clone_size: once; v_call: TRBV19; cdr3_nt: TGTGCCAGTAGTATAGTTGGGGGACAGGGCTCTCAGCCCCAGCATTTT; cdr3_aa: CASSIVGGQGSQPQHF
j_call: TRBJ1-4; d_call: TRBD1; clone_size: -; v_call: TRBV7-6; cdr3_nt: TGTGCCAGCAGCTTAGTCAGGGGGGCTGGTAAACTGTTTTTT; cdr3_aa: CASSLVRGAGKLFF
j_call: TRBJ2-7; d_call: -; clone_size: -; v_call: TRBV7-6; cdr3_nt: TGTGCCAGCAGCCCTGTGGAGGGGCGGAGCTCCTACGAGCAGTACTTC; cdr3_aa: CASSPVEGRSSYEQYF
j_call: TRBJ2-2; d_call: -; clone_size: -; v_call: TRBV5-1; cdr3_nt: TGCGCCAGCAGGGGGACACTGAACACCGGGGAGCTGTTTTTT; cdr3_aa: CASRGTLNTGELFF
j_call: TRBJ2-5; d_call: -; clone_size: -; v_call: TRBV7-2; cdr3_nt: TGTGCCAGCAGCTTATCGGAGACCCAGTACTTC; cdr3_aa: CASSLSETQYF
j_call: TRBJ2-1; d_call: -; clone_size: -; v_call: TRBV5-4; cdr3_nt: TGTGCCAGCAGCGGGGGCATTCGGGCGGGGGAATTCAGCTCCTACAATGAGCAGTTCTTC; cdr3_aa: CASSGGIRAGEFSSYNEQFF
j_call: TRBJ2-7; d_call: -; clone_size: -; v_call: TRBV4-1; cdr3_nt: TGCGCCAGCAGCCAAGTCGGTGGGGAGGAGCAGTACTTC; cdr3_aa: CASSQVGGEEQYF
j_call: TRBJ2-2; d_call: TRBD2; clone_size: -; v_call: TRBV29-1; cdr3_nt: TGCAGCGCCCGGGAGGCATCGACGAACACCGGGGAGCTGTTTTTT; cdr3_aa: CSAREASTNTGELFF
j_call: TRBJ2-3; d_call: -; clone_size: -; v_call: TRBV7-6; cdr3_nt: TGTGCCAGCAGCTTAGGTGGGGGGAAAACAGATACGCAGTATTTT; cdr3_aa: CASSLGGGKTDTQYF
j_call: TRBJ1-1; d_call: TRBD1; clone_size: -; v_call: TRBV4-3; cdr3_nt: TGCGCCAGCAGCCAAGTCGGACAGGGGGAGCGCTCAGACACTGAAGCTTTCTTT; cdr3_aa: CASSQVGQGERSDTEAFF
j_call: TRBJ1-5; d_call: -; clone_size: -; v_call: TRBV18; cdr3_nt: TGTGCCAGCTCACAGCCCAATCAGCCCCAGCATTTT; cdr3_aa: CASSQPNQPQHF
j_call: TRBJ1-2; d_call: TRBD1; clone_size: -; v_call: TRBV4-3; cdr3_nt: TGCGCCAGCGGCCGCAACAGGGGAGATGGCTACACCTTC; cdr3_aa: CASGRNRGDGYTF
j_call: TRBJ2-3; d_call: TRBD2; clone_size: -; v_call: TRBV7-8; cdr3_nt: TGTGCCAGCAGCCCGTGGACTAGCGGGGGCACAGATACGCAGTATTTT; cdr3_aa: CASSPWTSGGTDTQYF
j_call: TRBJ2-3; d_call: -; clone_size: -; v_call: TRBV9; cdr3_nt: TGTGCCAGCAGCGTAGAGGGCAGGGATGGATGGGCAGATACGCAGTATTTT; cdr3_aa: CASSVEGRDGWADTQYF
j_call: TRBJ2-3; d_call: TRBD2; clone_size: -; v_call: TRBV6-1; cdr3_nt: TGTGCCAGCACGAATGGAGCGGGAATCACAGATACGCAGTATTTT; cdr3_aa: CASTNGAGITDTQYF
j_call: TRBJ2-3; d_call: -; clone_size: -; v_call: TRBV4-3; cdr3_nt: TGCGCCAGCAGCCAAGAAGATGCCCGGGGGTTAGGGGGCGATACGCAGTATTTT; cdr3_aa: CASSQEDARGLGGDTQYF
j_call: TRBJ2-7; d_call: -; clone_size: -; v_call: TRBV4-2; cdr3_nt: TGTGCCAGCAGCCAAGGTGAACAGGGTATCTCCGAGCAGTACTTC; cdr3_aa: CASSQGEQGISEQYF
j_call: TRBJ1-4; d_call: -; clone_size: -; v_call: TRBV25-1; cdr3_nt: TGTGCCAGCAGTCGTGGACAAGCAACTAATGAAAAACTGTTTTTT; cdr3_aa: CASSRGQATNEKLFF
j_call: TRBJ2-3; d_call: TRBD2; clone_size: -; v_call: TRBV5-4; cdr3_nt: TGTGCCAGCAGGGACGGACGTAGCGGGGGGATTACAGATACGCAGTATTTT; cdr3_aa: CASRDGRSGGITDTQYF
j_call: TRBJ1-1; d_call: -; clone_size: -; v_call: TRBV5-1; cdr3_nt: TGCGCCAGCAGCTTGTATCGGGGGAACACTGAAGCTTTCTTT; cdr3_aa: CASSLYRGNTEAFF